This passage covers 2 T cell receptor beta chains from one sample sequenced in a study of blood T cell repertoires in COVID-19. Generated by immunoSEQ multiplex PCR, the TCRdb table keeps only in-frame clones and is missing some. The profile covers approximately 220,000 clones, with 75% to 90% appearing a single time and roughly 4% taken by the ten largest. Sample: PBMCs or T cells enriched from blood (not recorded which). Receptors were obtained from a woman younger than 45 who had been exposed to COVID-19.

The chain joins TRBV7-8 to TRBJ1-2; 7 bases align to TRBD1. The germline V gene encodes CDR1 SGHVS and CDR2 FQNEAQ. The CDR3 length is 15 residues. With V trimmed by 2 bases and J by 1 base, 4 bases remained unmatched. CDR3 DNA: TGTGCCAGCAGCTTAAGGAGGGACAGTAACTATGGCTACACCTTC. It yields the protein CASSLRRDSNYGYTF.

This clone has a handful of counts. The chain joins TRBV18 to TRBJ1-2, with D unresolved. The germline V gene encodes CDR1 KGHSH and CDR2 LQKENI. V was shortened by 4 bases and J by 4 bases, with 7 bases between the two germline ends. This CDR3 has 12 amino acids. CDR3 protein: CASSHEAYGYTF. The CDR3 region has the DNA TGTGCCAGCTCACATGAAGCCTATGGCTACACCTTC.